The 16 T cell receptor beta chains reported below all come from one sample, sequenced in a study of T cell repertoires in aging, cancer and after chemotherapy. A mixed TRB-A/B primer pool amplified rearranged TRB by multiplex touch-down PCR. TCRdb used MiXCR to reprocess the multiplex PCR reads, holding one entry per CDR3 protein. The table includes some 9,000 distinct CDR3 sequences, more than 20% detected once. TCR beta rearrangements were amplified from peripheral blood genomic DNA. Sequenced sample: blood. Source of these receptors: a human donor with a blood cancer.

A remark on this clonotype: Given the absence of the conserved phenylalanine or tryptophan at the CDR3 end, a read error is likely. The DNA is omitted, as the CDR3 cannot be located on it reliably, and the CDR3 follows TCRdb's listing. The V gene is TRBV19, the J gene TRBJ2-1; no DNA check was done on the table's D call, TRBD1. The CDR3 is 8 amino acids in total, end residues counted. CDR1 is LNHDA and CDR2 is SQIVND in the germline V gene (reference sequence). Here the CDR3 reads CASSPRAG.

This clonotype occurred a few times. The chain uses TRBV5-1 and TRBJ2-7; a weak D match, TRBD2 (5 bases). V was cut by 0 bases and J by 5 bases, with 12 bases left in between. Germline V gene lookup returns CDR1 SGHRS and CDR2 YFSETQ. The CDR3 runs 14 residues. DNA of the CDR3: TGCGCCAGCAGCTTGGAGCCGAACGGGGACGAGCAGTACTTC. Translation: CASSLEPNGDEQYF.

This clonotype was detected only a few times. V usage is TRBV18 and J usage is TRBJ1-3, with TRBD1 matching 8 bases. V shed 3 bases and J 0 bases; nucleotides not matched to a gene: 7. The CDR3 totals 17 residues. Germline loops: CDR1 KGHSH, CDR2 LQKENI. The CDR3 protein is CASSPDRAKISGNTIYF. As DNA, the CDR3 is TGTGCCAGCTCACCGGACAGGGCCAAAATCTCTGGAAACACCATATATTTT.

By frequency in the sample, this clonotype is medium-sized. The chain uses TRBV7-6 and TRBJ1-5; 8 bases map to TRBD1. V was pared by 8 bases and J by 4 bases, with 4 bases of the junction left unmatched. This CDR3 is 13 amino acids long. Germline V gives CDR1 SGHVS, CDR2 FNYEAQ. This chain's CDR3 is CASAGGTNQPQHF. The DNA for the CDR3 is TGTGCCAGCGCAGGGGGCACTAATCAGCCCCAGCATTTT.

This clonotype was counted many times. The J gene is TRBJ2-3, the V gene TRBV6-1; TRBD1 agrees at 10 bases. Germline lookup yields CDR1 MNHNS and CDR2 SASEGT. This CDR3 spans 15 amino acids. J gave up 6 bases and V 1 base, and 4 bases lay outside the gene matches. CDR3: CASSEGTGGWDTQYF. CDR3 sequence (DNA): TGTGCCAGCAGTGAAGGGACAGGGGGATGGGATACGCAGTATTTT.

This clonotype was detected only a few times. V usage is TRBV4-3 and J usage is TRBJ1-4; maybe TRBD1 (6 bases). CDR3 length: 16 amino acids. The V and J ends lost 0 bases and 2 bases respectively, with 10 bases between them. CDR1 and CDR2 (germline): LGHNA, YSLEER. CDR3 amino acids: CASSQDRGGTNEKLFF. The DNA for the CDR3 is TGCGCCAGCAGCCAAGACAGGGGAGGGACTAATGAAAAACTGTTTTTT.

This chain uses TRBV4-3 with TRBJ1-1, with 8 bases aligning to TRBD1. In germline, CDR1 is LGHNA, CDR2 YSLEER. V was clipped by 0 bases and J by 3 bases; unmatched bases: 12. This CDR3 contains 18 residues. CDR3 bases: TGCGCCAGCAGCCAAGACCCCTCAGGGGGCCAATGGGACACTGAAGCTTTCTTT. Protein sequence: CASSQDPSGGQWDTEAFF.

Turning to this clonotype: With a much larger clone just one base away, this may be a read error. For the CDR3, the DNA is TGTGCCTGGAGTGTTTACAGTGGTCAGCACCAGCATTTT. Amino acids: CAWSVYSGQHQHF. The V gene is TRBV30, the J gene TRBJ1-5; D is uncertain. From germline, CDR1 is GTSNPN and CDR2 SVGIG (reference sequence). This CDR3 is built from 13 residues.

This clonotype is medium-sized. This sequence joins TRBV27 and TRBJ1-6; D gene unclear. Trimming left V 7 bases short and J 7 bases short, with 8 bases between. Germline CDR1 and CDR2: MNHEY and SMNVEV (reference sequence). The CDR3 extends over 12 amino acids. CDR3 protein: CASKQSNSPLHF. CDR3 nucleotides: TGTGCCAGCAAACAGTCGAATTCACCCCTCCACTTT.

Points on this clonotype: A much larger clone differs by one base, so this may be a read error. This rearrangement joins TRBV7-6 to TRBJ2-6; TRBD1 matches at 7 bases. The V gene's germline CDR1 is SGHVS and CDR2 FNYEAQ. The CDR3 covers 16 residues. The CDR3 loop reads CASSPQGQSGADVLTF. The CDR3 DNA reads TGTGCCAGCAGCCCACAGGGGCAGTCTGGGGCCGACGTCCTGACTTTC.

Regarding this clonotype: This clone may be a read error of a much larger clone one base away. The rearrangement links TRBV6-1 to TRBJ1-5; 7 bases are shared with TRBD1. From germline, CDR1 is MNHNS and CDR2 SASEGT. The CDR3 consists of 15 residues. CDR3 protein: CASRGDRDSNHPQHF. Written as DNA, the CDR3 is TGTGCCAGCAGGGGCGACAGGGATAGCAATCATCCCCAGCATTTT.

This chain joins TRBV24-1 and TRBJ1-2; tentatively, D is TRBD1 (5 bases). The CDR3 consists of 11 residues. Trimming pared 3 bases from V and 7 bases from J, leaving 5 bases between. The germline CDR1 and CDR2 sequences are KGHDR and SFDVKD. CDR3 region: CATSDQGGYTF. CDR3 in DNA: TGTGCCACCAGTGATCAGGGTGGCTACACCTTC.

The chain links TRBV20-1 to TRBJ2-1; 14 bases fit TRBD2. J lost 0 bases, V lost 2 bases, and 12 bases had no gene match. CDR1 DFQATT and CDR2 SNEGSKA come from the germline V gene (reference sequence). The CDR3 covers 20 residues. CDR3 bases: TGCAGTGCTAGAAGAGGACTAGCGGGGGGACCAGGAGCCTCCTACAATGAGCAGTTCTTC. Translation gives CSARRGLAGGPGASYNEQFF.

This chain joins TRBV4-2 and TRBJ2-2; no firm D call. The V end lost 0 bases, the J end lost 5 bases, and 22 bases lay between the germline ends. Germline CDR1 LGHNA, CDR2 YNFKEQ. CDR3 size: 19 residues. The CDR3 DNA reads TGTGCCAGCAGCCAAGATACCCCGTGGTGGTGGTTTGGAACCGGGGAGCTGTTTTTT. Translating gives CASSQDTPWWWFGTGELFF.

This clonotype was counted ten times or more. V is TRBV30 and J is TRBJ1-1, with D possibly TRBD1 on 5 matching bases. CDR1 is GTSNPN and CDR2 is SVGIG in the germline V gene (reference sequence). The CDR3 sequence is 13 residues long. The V end was cut by 3 bases, the J end by 8 bases, with 16 bases between. CDR3 amino acids: CAWSRQLYSEAFF. In DNA form, the CDR3 reads TGTGCCTGGAGCCGACAGCTATACTCGGAAGCTTTCTTT.

In its sample, this clonotype ranks as medium-sized (0.01 to 0.1%). The chain couples TRBV19 to TRBJ2-1; D not resolved. Trimming left V 2 bases short and J 7 bases short, with 9 bases between. The length of the CDR3 is 13 residues. CDR1 LNHDA and CDR2 SQIVND come from the germline V gene (reference sequence). The CDR3: CASSISVANEQFF. CDR3 coding DNA: TGTGCCAGTAGTATATCCGTCGCTAATGAGCAGTTCTTC. Complete variable domain (other parts from reference TRBV19 and TRBJ2-1): DGGITQSPKYLFRKEGQNVTLSCEQNLNHDAMYWYRQDPGQGLRLIYYSQIVNDFQKGDIAEGYSVSREKKESFPLTVTSAQKNPTAFYLCASSISVANEQFFGPGTRLTVL.